A single sample gave rise to the 24 T cell receptor beta chains below, sequenced in a study of identical twins. TCRdb processed the 5' RACE reads anew with MiXCR; each CDR3 protein has one entry. The profile shows hundreds of thousands of distinct CDR3 sequences, under 9.5% of them singletons. These same records also appear under a second study, on yellow fever vaccine responses in identical twins.

Sequencing was done on a sample of memory (CD45RO+) T cells sorted from blood. These receptors all come from a woman younger than 30 in good health.

The J gene is TRBJ1-1, the V gene TRBV4-1; the D is unclear. This CDR3 has 14 amino acids. Trimming removed 1 base from V and 0 bases from J, with 6 bases in between. Germline loops: CDR1 MGHRA, CDR2 YSYEKL. For the CDR3, the DNA is TGCGCCAGCAGCCAAGGGTGGGTGAACACTGAAGCTTTCTTT. Encoded protein: CASSQGWVNTEAFF.

The chain has TRBV5-1 and TRBJ2-7; 8 bases fit TRBD1. Germline lookup yields CDR1 SGHRS and CDR2 YFSETQ. The CDR3 has 18 amino acids. V lost 4 bases to trimming and J lost 4 bases; unmatched junction nucleotides: 19. CDR3 region: CASSVASTDRVKGYEQYF. Written as DNA, the CDR3 is TGCGCCAGCAGCGTGGCATCAACGGACAGGGTGAAGGGTTACGAGCAGTACTTC.

V is TRBV20-1 and J is TRBJ1-3; D perhaps matches TRBD1 (6 bases). In germline, CDR1 is DFQATT, CDR2 SNEGSKA (reference sequence). Trimming took 5 bases from V and 3 from J, leaving 14 bases between them. The CDR3 loop spans 14 amino acids. The CDR3, as DNA: TGCAGTGCTTTGGACGCCAGGGGTGGAAACACCATATATTTT. Its translation: CSALDARGGNTIYF.

This clonotype was seen repeatedly, ten times or more. CDR3 DNA sequence: TGTGCCAGCAGACCTTTTCCGACAACTAATGAAAAACTGTTTTTT. Translated: CASRPFPTTNEKLFF. The chain is built from TRBV12-3 or TRBV12-4 and TRBJ1-4; no reliable D call. The length of the CDR3 is 15 residues. V lost 6 bases and J lost 0, with 11 bases in between.

This clonotype has more than one count but fewer than ten. The chain recombines TRBV27 with TRBJ1-5; TRBD1 is a possible D gene (6 bases). The V end was cut by 6 bases, the J end by 4 bases, with 16 bases between. Germline-derived CDR1 and CDR2 are MNHEY and SMNVEV (reference sequence). This CDR3 is 15 amino acids long. CDR3 nucleotide sequence: TGTGCCAGCAGGTCAACACAGGGCCTTAATCAGCCCCAGCATTTT. Translating it yields CASRSTQGLNQPQHF.

This clonotype was found many times. The chain carries TRBV5-6 and TRBJ1-2, with D possibly TRBD1 on 5 matching bases. Trimming stripped 0 bases from V and 3 bases from J, with 18 bases between. CDR1 SGHDT and CDR2 YYEEEE come from the germline V gene. The CDR3 length is 17 residues. CDR3 in amino acids: CASSLGGSRDLDYGYTF. CDR3 DNA sequence: TGTGCCAGCAGCTTGGGGGGCTCTCGGGACTTGGACTATGGCTACACCTTC.

The genes are TRBV27 and TRBJ1-2; 7 bases are a match to TRBD1. In germline, CDR1 is MNHEY, CDR2 SMNVEV (reference sequence). The CDR3 is made up of 14 amino acids. With 6 bases clipped from V and 4 bases from J, the junction kept 8 bases outside the gene matches. The CDR3 sequence: CASRLNRDSYGYTF. CDR3 sequence (DNA): TGTGCCAGCAGATTAAACCGGGACAGCTATGGCTACACCTTC.

As concerns this clonotype: At one end the junction does not follow the germline gene, possibly because of a read error. V and J are TRBV20-1 and TRBJ1-6, with D possibly matching TRBD1 (6 bases). In germline, CDR1 is DFQATT, CDR2 SNEGSKA (reference sequence). The length of the CDR3 is 14 residues. Written as DNA, the CDR3 is TGCTGTGCTAGCGGGGACATGAGGGATTCACCCCTCCACTTT. This codes for CCASGDMRDSPLHF.

At least ten counts were recorded for this clonotype. This chain links TRBV12-3 or TRBV12-4 with TRBJ2-1, with D perhaps matching TRBD2 (5 bases). This CDR3 region has 16 residues. With 7 bases removed from V and 4 bases from J, the gap between germline ends came to 20 bases. Written as DNA, the CDR3 is TGTGCCAGCATCACGACGCCGCGGGTTGATTACAATGAGCAGTTCTTC. Translated: CASITTPRVDYNEQFF.

This clonotype was counted at least ten times. The genes are TRBV20-1 and TRBJ2-1; 16 nucleotides align to TRBD2. V was pared by 4 bases and J by 7 bases, with 10 bases of the junction left unmatched. Per the germline V gene, CDR1 is DFQATT and CDR2 is SNEGSKA (reference sequence). The CDR3 consists of 17 residues. The CDR3 here is CSAMGLAGGMWDNEQFF. The CDR3 coding sequence is TGCAGTGCTATGGGACTAGCGGGAGGGATGTGGGATAATGAGCAGTTCTTC.

This chain links TRBV11-3 with TRBJ2-1; D perhaps matches TRBD2 (7 bases). CDR1 and CDR2 (germline): SGHNT, YENEEA. This CDR3 is 14 amino acids long. V was clipped by 1 base and J by 6 bases, with 10 bases between them. The CDR3 reads CASSLGGGPNEQFF. DNA for the CDR3: TGTGCCAGCAGCTTAGGGGGGGGGCCCAATGAGCAGTTCTTC.

The chain carries TRBV6-1 and TRBJ2-1; 8 bases fit TRBD2. V shed 8 bases, J shed 7 bases, and the junction held 13 bases outside the gene matches. This CDR3 contains 15 residues. Germline V CDR1 and CDR2: MNHNS, SASEGT. The chain's CDR3 is CASLSGGSGVNEQFF. The CDR3 bases are TGTGCCAGCCTTAGCGGAGGTAGCGGGGTAAATGAGCAGTTCTTC.

This clonotype was seen ten or more times. This chain uses TRBV7-2 with TRBJ2-3, with D unclear. V gave up 1 base and J gave up 3 bases, with 11 bases separating them. The germline CDR1 and CDR2 sequences are SGHTA and FQGNSA. There are 15 residues in the CDR3. The CDR3 loop reads CASSLGGWETDTQYF. CDR3 sequence (DNA): TGTGCCAGCAGCTTAGGGGGATGGGAAACAGATACGCAGTATTTT. Using reference TRBV7-2 and TRBJ2-3 for the parts outside the CDR3, the full variable domain is GAGVSQSPSNKVTEKGKDVELRCDPISGHTALYWYRQSLGQGLEFLIYFQGNSAPDKSGLPSDRFSAERTGGSVSTLTIQRTQQEDSAVYLCASSLGGWETDTQYFGPGTRLTVL.

A few counts support this clonotype. The gene calls are TRBV6-5 and TRBJ1-1, with 7 bases lining up with TRBD1. The CDR3 loop spans 11 amino acids. V gave up 8 bases and J gave up 9 bases; unmatched junction bases: 6. CDR1 and CDR2 (germline): MNHEY, SVGAGI. Here the CDR3 DNA reads TGTGCCAGCCACTCACAGGGGCAAGCTTTCTTT. It translates to CASHSQGQAFF.

The V call is TRBV28, the J call TRBJ2-7; 8 bases line up with TRBD1. Germline V CDR1 and CDR2: MDHEN, SYDVKM. This CDR3 spans 15 amino acids. Trimming at V came to 3 bases and at J to 3 bases, leaving 7 bases not matched to a gene. CDR3 DNA sequence: TGTGCCAGCAGTTTTTTGGGACAGGCTTACTACGAGCAGTACTTC. The encoded protein is CASSFLGQAYYEQYF.

V gene TRBV4-1 combines with J gene TRBJ2-7; 10 bases agree with TRBD2. Trimming removed 0 bases from V and 1 base from J; junction bases left unmatched: 6. The germline V gene has CDR1 MGHRA and CDR2 YSYEKL. This CDR3 is 17 amino acids long. The CDR3 loop is CASSQDPPGLASYEQYF. CDR3 nucleotides: TGCGCCAGCAGCCAAGATCCCCCGGGACTAGCGTCCTACGAGCAGTACTTC.

This clonotype showed up just a few times. V usage is TRBV5-5 and J usage is TRBJ1-1; a possible D gene is TRBD1 (6 bases). The CDR3 runs 16 residues. From germline, CDR1 is SGHKS and CDR2 YYEKEE (reference sequence). V lost 0 bases and J 0 bases, leaving 12 bases between the germline ends. The DNA of the CDR3 is TGTGCCAGCAGCTTGGGAGGGGGGACTTTGAACACTGAAGCTTTCTTT. Amino acid sequence: CASSLGGGTLNTEAFF.

This clonotype has a count of ten or more. V gene TRBV5-1 combines with J gene TRBJ1-3; tentative D call: TRBD1 (5 bases). The germline V gene encodes CDR1 SGHRS and CDR2 YFSETQ. The CDR3 consists of 16 residues. Trimming cost V 4 bases and J 0 bases, with 14 bases left between them. The CDR3 DNA reads as TGCGCCAGCAGCCCGACGACAGCCACCTCTGGAAACACCATATATTTT. The encoded protein is CASSPTTATSGNTIYF. Supplemented by reference TRBV5-1 and TRBJ1-3, the full variable domain reads KAGVTQTPRYLIKTRGQQVTLSCSPISGHRSVSWYQQTPGQGLQFLFEYFSETQRNKGNFPGRFSGRQFSNSRSEMNVSTLELGDSALYLCASSPTTATSGNTIYFGEGSWLTVV.

This clonotype was observed a handful of times. The chain has TRBV15 and TRBJ2-1; no clear D. This CDR3 has 14 residues. The germline CDR1 and CDR2 sequences are LNHNV and YYDKDF (reference sequence). Deletions cut 0 bases from V and 8 bases from J, with 11 bases between. CDR3 region: CATSRDRTVDEQFF. The CDR3 DNA reads TGTGCCACCAGCAGAGATAGGACGGTCGATGAGCAGTTCTTC.

This clonotype showed up many times. Its ends do not fully match the called genes, so a read error is possible. This chain joins TRBV5-1 and TRBJ1-2; D not resolved. This CDR3 region has 12 residues. Germline values: CDR1 SGHRS, CDR2 YFSETQ. CDR3 coding DNA: TGTGCCAGCAGTTTAGACGGCTATGGCTACACCTTC. Translated, it gives CASSLDGYGYTF.

The chain joins TRBV20-1 to TRBJ2-2, with 7 positions matching TRBD2. The CDR3 extends over 16 amino acids. Germline CDR1 and CDR2: DFQATT and SNEGSKA (reference sequence). V was pared by 0 bases and J by 6 bases, with 10 bases of the junction left unmatched. The CDR3 nucleotides are TGCAGTGCTAGAGATCGTAAGGGGAGGGGAGCCGGGGAGCTGTTTTTT. This translates into CSARDRKGRGAGELFF.

This clonotype has a count of ten or more. The chain joins TRBV27 to TRBJ1-2; D remains unclear. The germline V and J ends were trimmed by 5 bases and 5 bases, with 12 bases remaining between them. There are 13 residues in the CDR3. Germline-derived CDR1 and CDR2 are MNHEY and SMNVEV (reference sequence). The CDR3: CASSPVGHYGYTF. In DNA form, the CDR3 reads TGTGCCAGCAGTCCTGTCGGCCATTATGGCTACACCTTC.

In this sample, this clonotype turned up a few times. The V and J genes are TRBV10-3 and TRBJ2-1; the D is unclear. Germline CDR1 reads ENHRY; CDR2 reads SYGVKD. CDR3 length: 13 residues. V was cut by 6 bases and J by 6 bases, with 12 bases left in between. CDR3 amino acids: CAISDPRLNEQFF. CDR3 nucleotide sequence: TGTGCCATCAGCGACCCTAGACTCAATGAGCAGTTCTTC.

This clonotype has only one observation. The chain recombines TRBV28 with TRBJ1-1; perhaps TRBD1 as D (5 bases). CDR3 size: 12 residues. CDR1 is MDHEN, CDR2 SYDVKM, per germline. Trimming removed 7 bases at V and 4 bases at J, with 10 bases between. Here the CDR3 reads CASKVGVTEAFF. The CDR3 nucleotides read TGTGCCAGCAAAGTGGGGGTCACTGAAGCTTTCTTT.